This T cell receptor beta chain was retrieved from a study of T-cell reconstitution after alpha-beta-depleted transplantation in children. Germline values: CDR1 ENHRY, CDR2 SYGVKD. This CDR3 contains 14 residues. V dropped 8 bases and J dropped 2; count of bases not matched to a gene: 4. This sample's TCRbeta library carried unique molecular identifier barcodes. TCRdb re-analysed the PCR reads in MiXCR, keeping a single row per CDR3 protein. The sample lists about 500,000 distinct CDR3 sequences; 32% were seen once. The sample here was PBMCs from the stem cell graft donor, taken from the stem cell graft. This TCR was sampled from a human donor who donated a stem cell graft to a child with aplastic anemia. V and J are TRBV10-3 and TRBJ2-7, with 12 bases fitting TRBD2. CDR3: CAIGWTSGTYEQYF. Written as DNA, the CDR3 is TGTGCCATCGGGTGGACTAGCGGGACCTACGAGCAGTACTTC.